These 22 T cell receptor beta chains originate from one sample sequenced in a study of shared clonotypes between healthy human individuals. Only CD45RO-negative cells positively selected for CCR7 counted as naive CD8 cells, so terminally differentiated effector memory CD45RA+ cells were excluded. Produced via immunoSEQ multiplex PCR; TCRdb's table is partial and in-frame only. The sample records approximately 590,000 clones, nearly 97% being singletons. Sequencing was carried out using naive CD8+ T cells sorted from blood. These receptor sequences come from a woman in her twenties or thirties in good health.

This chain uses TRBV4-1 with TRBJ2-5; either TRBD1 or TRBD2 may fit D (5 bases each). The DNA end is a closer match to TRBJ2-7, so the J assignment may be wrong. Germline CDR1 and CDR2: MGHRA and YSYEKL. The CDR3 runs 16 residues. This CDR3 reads CASSQQRGPPSYEQYF. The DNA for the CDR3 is TGCGCCAGCAGCCAGCAAAGGGGACCACCCTCCTACGAGCAGTACTTC.

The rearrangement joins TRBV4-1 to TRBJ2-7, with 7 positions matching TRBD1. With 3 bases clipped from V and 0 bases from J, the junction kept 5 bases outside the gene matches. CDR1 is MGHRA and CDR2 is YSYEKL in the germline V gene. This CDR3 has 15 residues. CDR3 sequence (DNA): TGCGCCAGCAGCCAGAGACAGGGTGTCTCCTACGAGCAGTACTTC. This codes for CASSQRQGVSYEQYF.

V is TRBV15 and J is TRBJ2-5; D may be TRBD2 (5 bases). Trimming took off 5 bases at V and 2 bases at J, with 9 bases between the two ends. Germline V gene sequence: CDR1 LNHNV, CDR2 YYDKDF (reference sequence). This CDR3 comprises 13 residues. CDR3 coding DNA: TGTGCCACCAGCTCATGGGAGCAAGAGACCCAGTACTTC. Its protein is CATSSWEQETQYF.

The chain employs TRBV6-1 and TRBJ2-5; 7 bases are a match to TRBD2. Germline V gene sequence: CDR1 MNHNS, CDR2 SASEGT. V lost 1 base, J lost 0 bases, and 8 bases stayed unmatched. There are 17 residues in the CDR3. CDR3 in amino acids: CASSEVRLTSDQETQYF. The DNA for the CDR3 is TGTGCCAGCAGTGAAGTTCGCCTTACTAGCGACCAAGAGACCCAGTACTTC.

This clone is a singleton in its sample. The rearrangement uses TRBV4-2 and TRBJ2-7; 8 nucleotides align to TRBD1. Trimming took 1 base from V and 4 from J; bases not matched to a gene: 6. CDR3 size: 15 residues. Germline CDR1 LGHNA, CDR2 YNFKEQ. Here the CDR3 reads CASSQVGTGPYEQYF. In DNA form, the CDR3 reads TGTGCCAGCAGCCAAGTAGGGACAGGACCTTACGAGCAGTACTTC.

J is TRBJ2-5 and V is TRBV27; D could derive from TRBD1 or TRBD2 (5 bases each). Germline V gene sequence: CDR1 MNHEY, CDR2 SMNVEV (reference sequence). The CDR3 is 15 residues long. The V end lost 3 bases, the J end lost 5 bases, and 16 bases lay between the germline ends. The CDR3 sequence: CASSFEGRRGETQYF. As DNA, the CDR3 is TGTGCCAGCAGTTTTGAGGGACGTCGTGGGGAGACCCAGTACTTC.

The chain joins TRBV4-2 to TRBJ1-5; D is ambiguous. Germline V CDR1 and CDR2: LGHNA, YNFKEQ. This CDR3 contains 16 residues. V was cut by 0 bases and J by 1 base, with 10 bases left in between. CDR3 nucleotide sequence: TGTGCCAGCAGCCAAGAGGGCAGGATAAGCAATCAGCCCCAGCATTTT. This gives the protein CASSQEGRISNQPQHF.

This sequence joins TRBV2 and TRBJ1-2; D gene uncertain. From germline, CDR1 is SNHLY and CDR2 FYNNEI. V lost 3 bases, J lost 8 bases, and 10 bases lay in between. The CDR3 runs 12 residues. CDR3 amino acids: CASSESPGGYTF. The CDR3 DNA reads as TGTGCCAGCAGTGAGAGCCCGGGAGGCTACACCTTC.

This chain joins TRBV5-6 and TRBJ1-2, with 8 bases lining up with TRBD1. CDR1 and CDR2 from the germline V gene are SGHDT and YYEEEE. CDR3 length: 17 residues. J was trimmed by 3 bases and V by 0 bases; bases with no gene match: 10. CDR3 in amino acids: CASSLGTGPPIYYGYTF. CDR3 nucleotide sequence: TGTGCCAGCAGCTTGGGGACAGGGCCCCCAATATACTATGGCTACACCTTC. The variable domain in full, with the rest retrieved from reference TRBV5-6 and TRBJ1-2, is DAGVTQSPTHLIKTRGQQVTLRCSPKSGHDTVSWYQQALGQGPQFIFQYYEEEERQRGNFPDRFSGHQFPNYSSELNVNALLLGDSALYLCASSLGTGPPIYYGYTFGSGTRLTVV.

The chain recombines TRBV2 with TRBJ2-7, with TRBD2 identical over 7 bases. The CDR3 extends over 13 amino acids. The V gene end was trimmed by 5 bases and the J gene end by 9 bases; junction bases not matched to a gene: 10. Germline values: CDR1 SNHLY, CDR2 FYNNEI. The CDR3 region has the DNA TGTGCCAGCAGTCCAGCGACCCAGCGGGGGCAGTACTTC. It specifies CASSPATQRGQYF.

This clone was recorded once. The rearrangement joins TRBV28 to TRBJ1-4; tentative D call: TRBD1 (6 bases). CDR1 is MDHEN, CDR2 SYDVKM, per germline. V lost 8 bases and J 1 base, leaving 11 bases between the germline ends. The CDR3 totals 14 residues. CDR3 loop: CASSQGKTNEKLFF. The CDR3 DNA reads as TGTGCCAGCTCCCAGGGGAAAACTAATGAAAAACTGTTTTTT.

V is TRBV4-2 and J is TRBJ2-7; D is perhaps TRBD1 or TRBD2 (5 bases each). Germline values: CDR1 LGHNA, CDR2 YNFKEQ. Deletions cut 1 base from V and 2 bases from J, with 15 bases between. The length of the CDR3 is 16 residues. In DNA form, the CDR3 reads TGTGCCAGCAGCCAAGGTAGCGACAGCTACCCCTACGAGCAGTACTTC. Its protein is CASSQGSDSYPYEQYF.

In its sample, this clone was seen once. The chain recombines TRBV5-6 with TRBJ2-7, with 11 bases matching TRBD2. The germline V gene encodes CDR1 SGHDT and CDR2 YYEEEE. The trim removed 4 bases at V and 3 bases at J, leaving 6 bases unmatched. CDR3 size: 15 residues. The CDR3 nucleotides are TGTGCCAGCAGCGGTACTAGCGGGAGTAACTACGAGCAGTACTTC. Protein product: CASSGTSGSNYEQYF.

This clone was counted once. The CDR3 loop is CASSLASNEQFF. The DNA for the CDR3 is TGTGCCAGCAGCTTAGCTTCCAATGAGCAGTTCTTC. The gene calls are TRBV11-3 and TRBJ2-1; no clear D gene. Deletions cut 1 base from V and 6 bases from J, with 4 bases between. This CDR3 has 12 amino acids. Germline lookup yields CDR1 SGHNT and CDR2 YENEEA.

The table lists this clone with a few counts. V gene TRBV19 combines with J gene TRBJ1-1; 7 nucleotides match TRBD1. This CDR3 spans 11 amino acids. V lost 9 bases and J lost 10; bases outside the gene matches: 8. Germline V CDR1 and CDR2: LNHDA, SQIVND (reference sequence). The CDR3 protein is CASTTGLGAFF. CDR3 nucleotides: TGTGCCAGCACGACAGGGTTGGGAGCTTTCTTT.

CDR3 bases: TGTGCCAGCAGCTTACTAGGGGGGAGCACAGATACGCAGTATTTT. This gives the protein CASSLLGGSTDTQYF. The V and J genes are TRBV11-2 and TRBJ2-3; D is tentatively TRBD1 or TRBD2 (6 bases each). The CDR3 consists of 15 residues. The germline V gene encodes CDR1 SGHAT and CDR2 FQNNGV. V was clipped by 2 bases and J by 0 bases, with 9 bases between them.

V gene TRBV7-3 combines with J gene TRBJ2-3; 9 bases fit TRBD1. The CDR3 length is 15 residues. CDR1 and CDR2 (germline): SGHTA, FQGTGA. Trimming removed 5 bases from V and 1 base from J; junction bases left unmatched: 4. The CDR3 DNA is TGTGCCAGCAGCAATACAGGGGGCCGCACAGATACGCAGTATTTT. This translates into CASSNTGGRTDTQYF. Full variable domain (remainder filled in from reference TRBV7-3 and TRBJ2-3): GAGVSQTPSNKVTEKGKYVELRCDPISGHTALYWYRQSLGQGPEFLIYFQGTGAADDSGLPNDRFFAVRPEGSVSTLKIQRTERGDSAVYLCASSNTGGRTDTQYFGPGTRLTVL.

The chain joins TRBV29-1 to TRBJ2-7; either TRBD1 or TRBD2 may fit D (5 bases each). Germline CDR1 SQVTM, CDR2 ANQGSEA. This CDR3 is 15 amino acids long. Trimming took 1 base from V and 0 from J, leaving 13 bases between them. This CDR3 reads CSVEGFRGSSYEQYF. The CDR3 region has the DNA TGCAGCGTTGAAGGTTTCCGGGGCAGCTCCTACGAGCAGTACTTC.

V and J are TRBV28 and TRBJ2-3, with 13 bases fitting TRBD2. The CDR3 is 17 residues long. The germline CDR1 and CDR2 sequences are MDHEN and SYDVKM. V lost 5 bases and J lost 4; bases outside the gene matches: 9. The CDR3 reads CASSPRTSGRLADTQYF. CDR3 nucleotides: TGTGCCAGCAGTCCGCGGACTAGCGGGAGATTGGCAGATACGCAGTATTTT.

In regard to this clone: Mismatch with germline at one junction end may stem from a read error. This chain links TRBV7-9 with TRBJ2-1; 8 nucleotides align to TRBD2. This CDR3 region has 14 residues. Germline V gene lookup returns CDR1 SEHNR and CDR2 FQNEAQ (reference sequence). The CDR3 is CATSPRGREDEQFF. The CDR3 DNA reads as TGTGCCACCAGCCCTCGGGGGCGGGAGGATGAGCAGTTCTTC.

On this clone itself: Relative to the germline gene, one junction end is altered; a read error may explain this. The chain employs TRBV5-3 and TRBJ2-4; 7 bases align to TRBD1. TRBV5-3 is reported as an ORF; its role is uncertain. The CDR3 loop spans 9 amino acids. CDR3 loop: CARSRDSHF. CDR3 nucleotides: TGTGCCAGAAGCCGGGACAGCCACTTC.

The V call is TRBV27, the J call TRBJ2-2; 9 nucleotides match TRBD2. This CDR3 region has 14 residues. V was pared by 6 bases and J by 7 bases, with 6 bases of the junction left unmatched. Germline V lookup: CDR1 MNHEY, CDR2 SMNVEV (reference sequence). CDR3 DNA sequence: TGTGCCAGCAGCACTAGCGGGTTGGGCGGGGAGCTGTTTTTT. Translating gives CASSTSGLGGELFF.